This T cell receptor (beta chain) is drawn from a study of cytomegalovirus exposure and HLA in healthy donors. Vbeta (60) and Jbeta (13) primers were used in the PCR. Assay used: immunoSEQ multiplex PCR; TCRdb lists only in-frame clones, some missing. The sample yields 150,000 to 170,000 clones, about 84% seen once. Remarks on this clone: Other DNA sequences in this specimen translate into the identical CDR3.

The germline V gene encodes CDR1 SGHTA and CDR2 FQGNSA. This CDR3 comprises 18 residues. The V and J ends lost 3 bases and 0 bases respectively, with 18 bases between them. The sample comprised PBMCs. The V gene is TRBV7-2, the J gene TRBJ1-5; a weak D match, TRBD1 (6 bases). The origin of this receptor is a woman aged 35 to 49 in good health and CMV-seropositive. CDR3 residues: CASSFTQGKFYSNQPQHF. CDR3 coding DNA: TGTGCCAGCAGCTTCACGCAGGGGAAATTTTATAGCAATCAGCCCCAGCATTTT.